These 30 T cell receptor beta chains were sequenced from one sample in a study of blood T cell repertoires in COVID-19. Sequencing was performed with immunoSEQ multiplex PCR; in TCRdb, only in-frame clones are kept and a portion is missing. The table lists hundreds of thousands of clones, roughly 87% of them singletons, with 8.5% to 10% in the top ten. Sequenced input: PBMCs or T cells enriched from blood (not recorded which). The receptors stem from a woman aged 18 to 35 who had recovered from COVID-19.

The rearrangement joins TRBV27 to TRBJ2-6; perhaps TRBD2 as D (5 bases). This CDR3 comprises 15 residues. Trimming took 3 bases from V and 2 from J, leaving 8 bases between them. Germline V gives CDR1 MNHEY, CDR2 SMNVEV (reference sequence). In nucleotides, the CDR3 is TGTGCCAGCAGTTTTCACGGGGCTGGGGCCAACGTCCTGACTTTC. This codes for CASSFHGAGANVLTF.

J is TRBJ2-2 and V is TRBV6-5; D ambiguous. V shed 0 bases and J shed 1 base, with 6 bases lying between them. CDR1 MNHEY and CDR2 SVGAGI come from the germline V gene. The CDR3 is 15 residues long. CDR3 sequence reads: CASSYSRVNTGELFF. CDR3 DNA sequence: TGTGCCAGCAGTTACTCCCGGGTGAACACCGGGGAGCTGTTTTTT.

The V and J genes are TRBV4-2 and TRBJ2-1; 10 nucleotides align to TRBD2. Germline-derived CDR1 and CDR2 are LGHNA and YNFKEQ. V trimming: 0 bases; J trimming: 9 bases; junction bases outside the gene matches: 23. This CDR3 has 21 residues. The CDR3, as DNA: TGTGCCAGCAGCCAAGATTATAGAGCGGGGGGGCTGCTCGGCCCCCTGGGTGAGCAGTTCTTC. Encoded protein: CASSQDYRAGGLLGPLGEQFF.

The gene calls are TRBV14 and TRBJ1-3; D is ambiguous. Between the trimmed V and J ends, which lost 10 bases and 0 bases, there was a span of 10 bases. Germline CDR1 and CDR2: SGHDN and FVKESK. CDR3 length equals 13 residues. The CDR3 sequence: CATGLASGNTIYF. The CDR3 bases are TGTGCCACCGGACTGGCCTCTGGAAACACCATATATTTT.

The chain is built from TRBV3-1 (or the pseudogene TRBV3-2) and TRBJ1-1; D is unclear. V lost 1 base and J lost 7, with 7 bases in between. Germline assignment: CDR1 LGHDT and CDR2 YNNKEL (reference sequence). The CDR3 extends over 12 amino acids. CDR3 nucleotide sequence: TGTGCCAGCAGCCAAGCGAGATTTGAAGCTTTCTTT. Residues: CASSQARFEAFF.

This chain joins TRBV9 and TRBJ2-5; no clear D. The V and J ends lost 3 bases and 5 bases respectively, with 11 bases between them. Germline V CDR1 and CDR2: SGDLS, YYNGEE. This CDR3 comprises 13 residues. The CDR3 DNA reads TGTGCCAGCAGCGCGAGGCTGCGGGAGACCCAGTACTTC. Translation: CASSARLRETQYF.

The J gene is TRBJ2-3, the V gene TRBV7-9; 12 nucleotides agree with TRBD2. The CDR3 loop spans 17 amino acids. Unmatched junction bases numbered 9, after V lost 2 bases and J lost 6 bases. Germline CDR1 SEHNR, CDR2 FQNEAQ (reference sequence). The CDR3 coding sequence is TGTGCCAGCAGCTTAACTCCCGGACTAGCGGGGCATGATACGCAGTATTTT. This sequence encodes CASSLTPGLAGHDTQYF.

V and J are TRBV5-1 and TRBJ2-7, with TRBD1 identical over 9 bases. Losses at the gene ends were 4 bases for V and 5 bases for J; bases not matched to a gene: 10. Germline CDR1 and CDR2: SGHRS and YFSETQ. CDR3 length: 15 residues. CDR3 in DNA: TGCGCCAGCAGCAAGGGGACAGGGAGCATCCACGAGCAGTACTTC. Amino acids: CASSKGTGSIHEQYF. The full variable domain, in which reference TRBV5-1 and TRBJ2-7 provide the parts outside the CDR3, is KAGVTQTPRYLIKTRGQQVTLSCSPISGHRSVSWYQQTPGQGLQFLFEYFSETQRNKGNFPGRFSGRQFSNSRSEMNVSTLELGDSALYLCASSKGTGSIHEQYFGPGTRLTVT.

The chain is built from TRBV15 and TRBJ2-7, with D unresolved. V was clipped by 0 bases and J by 2 bases, with 8 bases between them. Germline V gene lookup returns CDR1 LNHNV and CDR2 YYDKDF (reference sequence). This CDR3 has 14 amino acids. CDR3 bases: TGTGCCACCAGCAGAGAATCTTCCCCCTACGAGCAGTACTTC. As protein: CATSRESSPYEQYF.

The CDR3 sequence: CASSQHGTDYNEQFF. The CDR3 DNA reads TGCGCCAGCAGCCAGCATGGGACTGACTACAATGAGCAGTTCTTC. V and J are TRBV4-3 and TRBJ2-1; possibly TRBD2 for D (6 bases). The germline V gene encodes CDR1 LGHNA and CDR2 YSLEER. Trimming left V 3 bases short and J 3 bases short, with 12 bases between. This CDR3 comprises 15 residues.

V and J are TRBV27 and TRBJ2-1, with 14 bases fitting TRBD2. This CDR3 is 20 amino acids long. With 6 bases clipped from V and 0 bases from J, the junction kept 13 bases outside the gene matches. Germline V lookup: CDR1 MNHEY, CDR2 SMNVEV (reference sequence). CDR3 sequence: CASSPRLAGGPGSSYNEQFF. CDR3 nucleotide sequence: TGTGCCAGCAGCCCTCGACTAGCGGGAGGGCCCGGGAGCTCCTACAATGAGCAGTTCTTC.

This chain links TRBV7-3 with TRBJ2-1; 9 bases match TRBD1. The CDR3 runs 17 residues. Germline assignment: CDR1 SGHTA and CDR2 FQGTGA. The V and J ends lost 5 bases and 0 bases, in that order; junction bases with no gene match: 8. The CDR3 sequence: CASSLTGTGSSYNEQFF. CDR3 sequence (DNA): TGTGCCAGCAGCCTGACCGGGACAGGGAGCTCCTACAATGAGCAGTTCTTC.

The chain uses TRBV6-2 or TRBV6-3 and TRBJ2-7; 9 nucleotides match TRBD2. The germline gives CDR1 MNHEY, CDR2 SVGEGT. V was pared by 3 bases and J by 4 bases, with 10 bases of the junction left unmatched. The CDR3 length is 16 residues. CDR3 nucleotide sequence: TGTGCCAGCAGTTATCGGCTAGCGGGGTCCTCGTACGAGCAGTACTTC. Protein: CASSYRLAGSSYEQYF.

The rearrangement links TRBV25-1 to TRBJ1-2; no firm D call. Germline V gene sequence: CDR1 MGHDK, CDR2 SYGVNS. The V and J ends lost 4 bases and 2 bases respectively, with 14 bases between them. The CDR3 contains 15 residues. The CDR3 bases are TGTGCCAGCAGTGCTTTTGGTTCCAGGAACTATGGCTACACCTTC. It yields the protein CASSAFGSRNYGYTF.

The chain carries TRBV3-1 (or the pseudogene TRBV3-2) and TRBJ1-1; TRBD1 matches 7 bases. V was pared by 3 bases and J by 5 bases, with 6 bases of the junction left unmatched. Germline V lookup: CDR1 LGHDT, CDR2 YNNKEL (reference sequence). The CDR3 is 14 residues long. CDR3 sequence reads: CASSHSGTATEAFF. The CDR3 region has the DNA TGTGCCAGCAGCCATTCCGGGACAGCGACTGAAGCTTTCTTT.

The J gene is TRBJ1-6, the V gene TRBV3-1 (or the pseudogene TRBV3-2), with a tentative D call TRBD1 (6 bases). Germline V gene lookup returns CDR1 LGHDT and CDR2 YNNKEL (reference sequence). CDR3 size: 20 residues. The ends were cut back, 5 bases at V and 0 bases at J, with 23 bases in the middle. The CDR3 loop reads CASSYGLRTVLSSYNSPLHF. The CDR3 DNA follows: TGTGCCAGCAGCTACGGCCTTCGGACAGTCTTGAGCTCCTATAATTCACCCCTCCACTTT.

Comments on this clone: Within the sample, other DNA sequences also encode this same CDR3. The J gene is TRBJ2-7, the V gene TRBV15, with a tentative D call TRBD1 (5 bases). Germline-derived CDR1 and CDR2 are LNHNV and YYDKDF (reference sequence). This CDR3 spans 13 amino acids. V lost 0 bases, J lost 4 bases, and 7 bases lay in between. The CDR3 nucleotides read TGTGCCACCAGCAGAGATCAGGGTTACGAGCAGTACTTC. This translates into CATSRDQGYEQYF.

This clone came up a few times. The chain recombines TRBV19 with TRBJ2-7; possibly TRBD1 for D (6 bases). The CDR3 spans 15 residues. Per germline, CDR1 LNHDA and CDR2 SQIVND (reference sequence). Between the trimmed V and J ends, which lost 5 bases and 1 base, there was a span of 15 bases. As DNA, the CDR3 is TGTGCCAGTAGTCCAACAGGGCTCGGGTCCTACGAGCAGTACTTC. This encodes CASSPTGLGSYEQYF.

The V and J genes are TRBV7-2 and TRBJ2-2, with a tentative D call TRBD1 (6 bases). Per the germline V gene, CDR1 is SGHTA and CDR2 is FQGNSA. The CDR3 is 18 residues long. Trimming shortened V by 3 bases and J by 0 bases, and 17 bases separated the two germline ends. The CDR3 sequence: CASSFVTGVFANTGELFF. The CDR3 DNA sequence: TGTGCCAGCAGCTTCGTGACAGGCGTTTTCGCGAACACCGGGGAGCTGTTTTTT.

This clone turned up a few times. This rearrangement joins TRBV27 to TRBJ1-6; TRBD1 matches 8 bases. The V gene's germline CDR1 is MNHEY and CDR2 SMNVEV (reference sequence). The CDR3 sequence is 16 residues long. V shed 4 bases, J shed 8 bases, and the junction held 10 bases outside the gene matches. The DNA for the CDR3 is TGTGCCAGCAGTTCGAGGACAGGGATTTTTTATTCACCCCTCCACTTT. It is translated as CASSSRTGIFYSPLHF.

This clone was recorded only once. The J gene is TRBJ1-2, the V gene TRBV29-1, with unresolved D. V was cut by 7 bases and J by 2 bases, with 14 bases left in between. This CDR3 region has 13 residues. Germline values: CDR1 SQVTM, CDR2 ANQGSEA. CDR3 nucleotide sequence: TGCAGCGCCGCCACCGGGGAAAACTATGGCTACACCTTC. This translates into CSAATGENYGYTF. Combining the CDR3 with reference TRBV29-1 and TRBJ1-2 gives the whole variable domain SAVISQKPSRDICQRGTSLTIQCQVDSQVTMMFWYRQQPGQSLTLIATANQGSEATYESGFVIDKFPISRPNLTFSTLTVSNMSPEDSSIYLCSAATGENYGYTFGSGTRLTVV.

The chain couples TRBV2 to TRBJ2-3, with 8 bases lining up with TRBD1. CDR1 and CDR2 from the germline V gene are SNHLY and FYNNEI. V gave up 2 bases and J gave up 2 bases; unmatched junction bases: 6. The CDR3 runs 16 residues. CDR3 DNA sequence: TGTGCCAGCAGTGAAAGGACAGGGAAACTCACAGATACGCAGTATTTT. Translated: CASSERTGKLTDTQYF.

V gene TRBV19 combines with J gene TRBJ1-5, with 9 positions matching TRBD1. The CDR3 runs 15 residues. Germline CDR1 is LNHDA and CDR2 is SQIVND (reference sequence). With V trimmed by 4 bases and J by 3 bases, 4 bases remained unmatched. The DNA for the CDR3 is TGTGCCAGTAGTAAGACAGGGGGGTCCAATCAGCCCCAGCATTTT. It encodes CASSKTGGSNQPQHF.

The J gene is TRBJ1-1, the V gene TRBV5-4; D may be TRBD1 (6 bases). Trimming removed 7 bases at V and 3 bases at J, with 16 bases between. The CDR3 runs to 14 residues. Looked up from germline, CDR1 is SGHNT and CDR2 is YYREEE (reference sequence). The CDR3 loop reads CASSWGGRDTEAFF. DNA for the CDR3: TGTGCCAGCTCATGGGGGGGGCGGGACACTGAAGCTTTCTTT.

The chain joins TRBV4-1 to TRBJ2-7; TRBD2 agrees at 12 bases. Germline trimming cut 3 bases from V and 6 bases from J; bases unmatched to any gene: 6. Germline assignment: CDR1 MGHRA and CDR2 YSYEKL. The CDR3 totals 15 residues. CDR3 nucleotides: TGCGCCAGCAGCCAGCTAGCGGGAGGGCTAACCGAGCAGTACTTC. This sequence encodes CASSQLAGGLTEQYF.

V usage is TRBV4-2 and J usage is TRBJ2-2; 9 bases match TRBD2. Germline V gives CDR1 LGHNA, CDR2 YNFKEQ. With V trimmed by 5 bases and J by 2 bases, 6 bases remained unmatched. The CDR3 is made up of 16 amino acids. The CDR3 here is CASSAGTSLNTGELFF. The CDR3 DNA follows: TGTGCCAGCAGCGCAGGGACTAGCCTTAACACCGGGGAGCTGTTTTTT.

The chain is built from TRBV5-1 and TRBJ1-6; unclear D gene. This CDR3 is built from 14 residues. V lost 5 bases and J lost 7, with 13 bases in between. Germline CDR1 is SGHRS and CDR2 is YFSETQ. In nucleotides, the CDR3 is TGCGCCAGCAGAGTAGCTTTTAGGAATTCACCCCTCCACTTT. Its translation is CASRVAFRNSPLHF.

The rearrangement joins TRBV21-1 to TRBJ2-7; the D segment call TRBD2 is taken from the table without a DNA check. TRBV21-1 represents a pseudogene. This CDR3 is built from 17 residues. CDR3 sequence: CASSKIGKAGVSYEQYF. CDR3 bases: TGTGCCAGCAGCAAAATCGGGAAGGCGGGCGTTTCCTACGAGCAGTACTTC.

V usage is TRBV6-1 and J usage is TRBJ1-2; D unclear. The V end lost 3 bases, the J end lost 3 bases, and 11 bases lay between the germline ends. The CDR3 sequence is 14 residues long. Germline CDR1 is MNHNS and CDR2 is SASEGT. The CDR3 reads CASSEPSRHYGYTF. CDR3 sequence (DNA): TGTGCCAGCAGTGAGCCCAGTCGCCACTATGGCTACACCTTC.

The rearrangement uses TRBV6-5 and TRBJ2-3; TRBD2 agrees at 8 bases. Germline CDR1 reads MNHEY; CDR2 reads SVGAGI. V was clipped by 6 bases and J by 0 bases; unmatched bases: 2. The CDR3 runs 14 residues. The CDR3 nucleotides are TGTGCCAGCAGGACTAGCGCTAGCACAGATACGCAGTATTTT. It yields the protein CASRTSASTDTQYF.